This T cell receptor beta chain was sequenced in a study of T cell responses to AZD1222 COVID-19 vaccine. Whole-study results and caveats: Clonal diversity was possibly underestimated; the donors were predominantly white British and more often female. The study found vaccine-associated CD4 TCRs spanning spike, dominant at 160-218 and 743-854. Per reports, nearly half of all spike-specific TCRs target regions that are unmutated in variants. Baseline testing showed seropositivity in only a handful of AZD1222 recipients.

Repertoires were generated with immunoSEQ multiplex PCR, while TCRdb's copy carries only in-frame clones and drops some. Of some 120,000 clones listed, nearly 90% are singletons. About this clone: Its target is not known.

V was trimmed by 5 bases and J by 1 base, leaving 17 bases between them. The CDR3 has 16 amino acids. Germline loops: CDR1 LNHDA, CDR2 SQIVND (reference sequence). This receptor was obtained from an adult who received the AZD1222 COVID-19 vaccine. The sample in question was peripheral blood, obtained 28 days after the second AZD1222 dose. This chain uses TRBV19 with TRBJ1-1, with D perhaps TRBD1 (6 bases). The CDR3 loop reads CASSAPAGAANTEAFF. The CDR3 nucleotides are TGTGCCAGTAGTGCCCCGGCAGGGGCCGCGAACACTGAAGCTTTCTTT.